The entry that follows covers one T cell receptor beta chain sequence. Its specificity is not known. The source of the sample is a study of cytomegalovirus exposure and HLA in healthy donors. Across the study: Samples from HLA-typed donors yielded about 85 million unique TCRs in an early data release.

Germline V gene lookup returns CDR1 MRHNA and CDR2 SNTAGT. Trimming took off 8 bases at V and 4 bases at J, with 18 bases between the two ends. The length of the CDR3 is 15 residues. General study points: In a later analysis, parvovirus B19, influenza, CMV and Epstein-Barr virus appeared linked to several top co-occurrence clusters. Relative to the approximately 630-donor mean, N-insertions were reportedly fewer in an Asian-associated ancestry cluster in a later analysis.

Use of 60 Vbeta and 13 Jbeta primers characterized the PCR. Using immunoSEQ multiplex PCR, the repertoire was profiled, and TCRdb retains in-frame clones only, with some absent. The sample has 110,000 or so clones, about 79% seen once. The rearrangement uses TRBV6-4 and TRBJ2-1; TRBD2 might be the D (6 bases). The material sequenced was PBMCs. The sequence was collected from a woman aged 18-30 years in good health and CMV-seronegative. In DNA, the CDR3 is TGTGCCAGCGGAGGGTTAAGGGATGCTTACAATGAGCAGTTCTTC. It yields the protein CASGGLRDAYNEQFF.